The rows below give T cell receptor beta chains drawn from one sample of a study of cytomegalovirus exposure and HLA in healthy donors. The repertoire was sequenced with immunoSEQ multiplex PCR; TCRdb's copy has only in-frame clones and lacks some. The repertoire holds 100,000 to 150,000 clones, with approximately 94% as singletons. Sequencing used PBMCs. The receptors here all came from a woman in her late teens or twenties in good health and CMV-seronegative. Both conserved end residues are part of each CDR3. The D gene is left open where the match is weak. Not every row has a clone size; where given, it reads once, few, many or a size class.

TGTGCCTGGAGTGTCCGGGCAGGGGCAAGGGAGCTGTTTTTT	CAWSVRAGARELFF	.	14	TRBV30	TRBJ2-2	.
TGTGCCAGCAGAACGCAGGGGATCCAAGAGACCCAGTACTTC	CASRTQGIQETQYF	.	14	TRBV27	TRBJ2-5	.
TGTGCCAGCAGTGAACCAGGGCAGAGACTTCCTATGAACACTGAAGCTTTCTTT	CASSEPGQRLPMNTEAFF	.	18	TRBV6-1	TRBJ1-1	.
TGTGCCAGCAGTGAGGGGACAGGGGGCTTCCAGCCCCAGCATTTT	CASSEGTGGFQPQHF	TRBD1	15	TRBV2	TRBJ1-5	once
TGTGCCAGCAGCTTTAGCGGGATGGGGACTGGAGATACGCAGTATTTT	CASSFSGMGTGDTQYF	TRBD2	16	TRBV7-6	TRBJ2-3	once
TGTGCCAGCGCAAAATCAGGGGATCAGCCCCAGCATTTT	CASAKSGDQPQHF	.	13	TRBV7-9	TRBJ1-5	.
TGTGCCATCAGCCGGGACAGCCAAGCTTTCTTT	CAISRDSQAFF	TRBD1	11	TRBV10-3	TRBJ1-1	once
TGTGCCAGCAGCGTAGAGGGACAGGGATACTATGGCTACACCTTC	CASSVEGQGYYGYTF	TRBD1	15	TRBV9	TRBJ1-2	.
TGCGCCAGCAGCTTGGGTGGCGGGGACTCCTACGAGCAGTACTTC	CASSLGGGDSYEQYF	.	15	TRBV5-1	TRBJ2-7	.
TGTGCCAGCAGCCAGAGACAGGGTTTTTCGGATGGCTACACCTTC	CASSQRQGFSDGYTF	TRBD1	15	TRBV14	TRBJ1-2	.
TGCGCCAGCAGCCGGAGCGGGAGACAGTCCTACGAGCAGTACTTC	CASSRSGRQSYEQYF	TRBD2	15	TRBV5-1	TRBJ2-7	.
TGTGCCTACAGAGCGGGGCCCGGAGACGAGCAGTACTTC	CAYRAGPGDEQYF	TRBD2	13	TRBV30	TRBJ2-7	.